This T cell receptor beta chain was sequenced for a study of blood T cell repertoires in COVID-19. Profiling relied on immunoSEQ multiplex PCR, and the TCRdb table lists in-frame clones only, not all of them. The table lists around 200,000 clones, about 90% of them singletons. This CDR3 has 14 residues. Germline CDR1 MNHEY, CDR2 SVGAGI. The ends were cut back, 6 bases at V and 2 bases at J, with 12 bases in the middle. This chain connects TRBV6-5 to TRBJ2-3; D gene uncertain. This receptor was taken from a man aged 35 to 55 with active or convalescent COVID-19. Sequenced: peripheral blood. The CDR3: CASRPSVNTDTQYF. In DNA, the CDR3 is TGTGCCAGCAGACCCAGCGTAAACACAGATACGCAGTATTTT.